The 6 T cell receptor beta chains in this list originate from one sample, sequenced in a study of shared clonotypes between healthy human individuals (TCRdb year 2020). The library came from the immunoSEQ multiplex PCR assay. TCRdb took over this immuneACCESS table, retaining in-frame rearrangements with V and J assigned. Such tables are incomplete; in checked studies, under half of the missing clones stem from an unresolved V gene, and the remainder is unexplained. For this sample the table gives 2 million to 2.5 million clones, of which roughly 95% were detected only once. Roughly 0.13% of the sample is in the top ten clones. Sequenced sample: naive CD4+ T cells sorted from blood. The cell subset or site label corresponds to: CD45RA+ positively selected. These receptor sequences come from a man younger than 35 in good health.

CDR3 amino acids: CASRENAGELFF. Written as DNA, the CDR3 is TGTGCCAGCAGGGAAAATGCCGGGGAGCTGTTTTTT. The V call is TRBV28, the J call TRBJ2-2; D remains ambiguous. V dropped 6 bases and J dropped 6 bases, with 8 bases sitting between them. The CDR3 runs 12 residues. The germline V gene has CDR1 MDHEN and CDR2 SYDVKM. The whole variable domain, filled in from reference TRBV28 and TRBJ2-2, reads DVKVTQSSRYLVKRTGEKVFLECVQDMDHENMFWYRQDPGLGLRLIYFSYDVKMKEKGDIPEGYSVSREKKERFSLILESASTNQTSMYLCASRENAGELFFGEGSRLTVL.

This chain joins TRBV6-5 and TRBJ2-7; D perhaps matches TRBD2 (6 bases). The CDR3 is 15 residues long. CDR1 is MNHEY and CDR2 is SVGAGI in the germline V gene. V lost 6 bases and J 0 bases, leaving 15 bases between the germline ends. CDR3 residues: CASRNGGTVSYEQYF. Written as DNA, the CDR3 is TGTGCCAGCAGAAACGGAGGGACGGTCTCCTACGAGCAGTACTTC.

J is TRBJ1-5 and V is TRBV6-1, with 9 bases fitting TRBD1. V was clipped by 6 bases and J by 9 bases; unmatched bases: 12. Germline assignment: CDR1 MNHNS and CDR2 SASEGT. The CDR3 totals 15 residues. In DNA form, the CDR3 reads TGTGCCAGCAGGGAGGGACAGGGACTTAGTTTGCCCCAGCATTTT. Amino acids: CASREGQGLSLPQHF.

Note on this clone: In the same sample, other DNA sequences code for this CDR3. This chain joins TRBV20-1 and TRBJ1-1; D uncertain. This CDR3 comprises 10 residues. CDR1 is DFQATT, CDR2 SNEGSKA, per germline (reference sequence). The V end was cut by 3 bases, the J end by 6 bases, with 5 bases between. The CDR3 sequence is CSARLAEAFF. The CDR3, as DNA: TGCAGTGCTAGGCTCGCTGAAGCTTTCTTT.

The chain recombines TRBV12-1 with TRBJ1-5. TRBV12-1 is a documented pseudogene. The CDR3 runs 10 residues. This CDR3 reads CASSFLPQHF. The CDR3, as DNA: TGTGCCAGCAGCTTTCTACCCCAGCATTTT.

This chain joins TRBV13 and TRBJ2-2; TRBD2 might be the D (5 bases). V lost 4 bases and J lost 6, with 21 bases in between. The CDR3 loop spans 17 amino acids. Germline V gene data show CDR1 as PRHDT and CDR2 as FYEKMQ (reference sequence). In nucleotides, the CDR3 is TGTGCCAGCAGCTCCGGCTCCCGTACAGAGAGGGCCGGGGAGCTGTTTTTT. Amino acids: CASSSGSRTERAGELFF.